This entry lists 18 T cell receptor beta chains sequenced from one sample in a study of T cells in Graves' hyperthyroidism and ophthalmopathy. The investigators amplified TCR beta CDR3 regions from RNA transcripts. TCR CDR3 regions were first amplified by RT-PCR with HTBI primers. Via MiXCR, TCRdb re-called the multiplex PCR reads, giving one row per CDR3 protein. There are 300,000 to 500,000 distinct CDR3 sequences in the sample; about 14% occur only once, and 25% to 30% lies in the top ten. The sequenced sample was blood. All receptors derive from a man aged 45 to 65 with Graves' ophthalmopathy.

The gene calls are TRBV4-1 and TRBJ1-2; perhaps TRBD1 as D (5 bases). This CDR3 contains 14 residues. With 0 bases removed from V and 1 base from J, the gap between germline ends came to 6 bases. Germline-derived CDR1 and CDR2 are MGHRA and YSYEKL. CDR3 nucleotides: TGCGCCAGCAGCCAAGAACAGGTTAACTATGGCTACACCTTC. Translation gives CASSQEQVNYGYTF.

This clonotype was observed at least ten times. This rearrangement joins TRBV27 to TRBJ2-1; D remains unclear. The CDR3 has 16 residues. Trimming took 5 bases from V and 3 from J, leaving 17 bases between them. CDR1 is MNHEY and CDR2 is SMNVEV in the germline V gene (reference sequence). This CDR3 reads CASSPNGGSLYNEQFF. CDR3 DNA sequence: TGTGCCAGCAGTCCTAATGGTGGCAGCCTCTACAATGAGCAGTTCTTC.

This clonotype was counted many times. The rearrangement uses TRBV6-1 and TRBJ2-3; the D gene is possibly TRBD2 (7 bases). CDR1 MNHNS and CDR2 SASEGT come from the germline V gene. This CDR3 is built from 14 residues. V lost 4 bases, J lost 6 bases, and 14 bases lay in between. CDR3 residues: CASSAIGGVDTQYF. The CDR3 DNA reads TGTGCCAGCAGTGCCATAGGGGGGGTCGATACGCAGTATTTT.

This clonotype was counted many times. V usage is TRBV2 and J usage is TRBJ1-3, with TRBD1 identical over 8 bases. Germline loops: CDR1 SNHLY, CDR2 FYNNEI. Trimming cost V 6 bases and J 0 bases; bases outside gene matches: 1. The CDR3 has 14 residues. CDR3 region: CASSGQGSGNTIYF. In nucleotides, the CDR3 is TGTGCCAGCAGCGGACAGGGCTCTGGAAACACCATATATTTT.

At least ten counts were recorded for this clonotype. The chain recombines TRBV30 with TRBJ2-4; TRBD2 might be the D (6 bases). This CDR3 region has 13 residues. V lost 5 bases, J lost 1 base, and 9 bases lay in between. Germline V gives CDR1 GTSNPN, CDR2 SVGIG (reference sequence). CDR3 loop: CAWGGTAKNIQYF. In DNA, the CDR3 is TGTGCCTGGGGAGGGACGGCCAAAAACATTCAGTACTTC. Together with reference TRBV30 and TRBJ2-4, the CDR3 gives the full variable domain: SQTIHQWPATLVQPVGSPLSLECTVEGTSNPNLYWYRQAAGRGLQLLFYSVGIGQISSEVPQNLSASRPQDRQFILSSKKLLLSDSGFYLCAWGGTAKNIQYFGAGTRLSVL.

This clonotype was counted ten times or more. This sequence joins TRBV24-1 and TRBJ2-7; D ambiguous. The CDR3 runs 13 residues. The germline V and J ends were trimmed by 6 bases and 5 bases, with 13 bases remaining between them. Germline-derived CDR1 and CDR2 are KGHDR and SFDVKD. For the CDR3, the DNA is TGTGCCACCAGTCATTCTAGTCAACACGAGCAGTACTTC. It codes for CATSHSSQHEQYF.

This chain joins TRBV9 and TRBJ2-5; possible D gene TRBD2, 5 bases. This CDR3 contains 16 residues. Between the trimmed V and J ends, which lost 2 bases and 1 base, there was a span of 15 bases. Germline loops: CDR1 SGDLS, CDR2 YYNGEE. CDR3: CASSVRGGATQETQYF. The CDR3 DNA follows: TGTGCCAGCAGCGTTCGCGGAGGAGCAACCCAAGAGACCCAGTACTTC.

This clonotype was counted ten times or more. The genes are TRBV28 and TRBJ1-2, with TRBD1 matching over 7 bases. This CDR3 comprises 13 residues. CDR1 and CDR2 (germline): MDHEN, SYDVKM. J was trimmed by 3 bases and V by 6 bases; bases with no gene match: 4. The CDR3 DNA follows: TGTGCCAGCAGACGACAGGGCTACTATGGCTACACCTTC. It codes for CASRRQGYYGYTF.

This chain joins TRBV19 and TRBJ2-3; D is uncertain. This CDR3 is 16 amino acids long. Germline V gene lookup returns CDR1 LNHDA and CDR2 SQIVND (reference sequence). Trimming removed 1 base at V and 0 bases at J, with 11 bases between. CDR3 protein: CASSIGPRTSTDTQYF. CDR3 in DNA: TGTGCCAGTAGTATAGGTCCCCGGACGAGCACAGATACGCAGTATTTT.

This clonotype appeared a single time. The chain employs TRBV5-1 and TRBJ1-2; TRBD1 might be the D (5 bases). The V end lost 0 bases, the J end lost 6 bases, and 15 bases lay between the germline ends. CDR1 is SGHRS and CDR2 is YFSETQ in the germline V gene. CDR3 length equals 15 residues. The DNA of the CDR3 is TGCGCCAGCAGCTTGGAAGGAGGGGAAATAGATGGCTACACCTTC. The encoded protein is CASSLEGGEIDGYTF.

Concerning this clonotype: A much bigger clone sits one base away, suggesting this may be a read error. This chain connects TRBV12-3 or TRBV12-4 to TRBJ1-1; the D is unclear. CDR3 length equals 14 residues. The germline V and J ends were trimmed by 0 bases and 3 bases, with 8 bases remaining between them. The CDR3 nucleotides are TGTGCCAGCAGTTTAGCAGGAAAGGACACTGAAGCTTTCTTT. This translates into CASSLAGKDTEAFF.

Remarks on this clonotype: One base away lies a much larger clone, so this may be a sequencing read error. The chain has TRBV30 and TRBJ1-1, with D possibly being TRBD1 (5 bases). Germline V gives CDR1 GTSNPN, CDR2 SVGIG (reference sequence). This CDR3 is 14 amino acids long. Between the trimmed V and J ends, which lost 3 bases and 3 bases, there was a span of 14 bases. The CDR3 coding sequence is TGTGCCTGGAGCGGCGGGACTTCGGACACTGAAGCTTTCTTT. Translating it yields CAWSGGTSDTEAFF.

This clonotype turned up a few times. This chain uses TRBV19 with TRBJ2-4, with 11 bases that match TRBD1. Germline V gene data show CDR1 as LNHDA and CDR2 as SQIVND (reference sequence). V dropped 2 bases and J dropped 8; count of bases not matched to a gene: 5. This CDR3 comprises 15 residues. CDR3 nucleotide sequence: TGTGCCAGTAGTATAAGGGACAGGGGGATGGACATTCAGTACTTC. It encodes CASSIRDRGMDIQYF. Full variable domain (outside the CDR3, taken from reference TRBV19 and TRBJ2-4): DGGITQSPKYLFRKEGQNVTLSCEQNLNHDAMYWYRQDPGQGLRLIYYSQIVNDFQKGDIAEGYSVSREKKESFPLTVTSAQKNPTAFYLCASSIRDRGMDIQYFGAGTRLSVL.

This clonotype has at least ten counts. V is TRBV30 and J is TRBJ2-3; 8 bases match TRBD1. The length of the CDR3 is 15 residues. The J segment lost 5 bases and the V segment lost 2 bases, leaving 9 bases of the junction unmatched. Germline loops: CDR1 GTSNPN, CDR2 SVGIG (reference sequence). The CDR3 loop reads CAWSHPGTGIDTQYF. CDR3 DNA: TGTGCCTGGAGTCATCCCGGGACAGGTATAGATACGCAGTATTTT.

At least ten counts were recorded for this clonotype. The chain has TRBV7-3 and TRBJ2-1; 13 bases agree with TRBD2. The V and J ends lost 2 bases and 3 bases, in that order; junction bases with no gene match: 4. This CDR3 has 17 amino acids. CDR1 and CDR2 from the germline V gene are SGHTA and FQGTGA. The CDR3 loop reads CASSLGLAGVGYNEQFF. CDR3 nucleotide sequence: TGTGCCAGCAGCTTAGGACTAGCGGGAGTCGGCTACAATGAGCAGTTCTTC.

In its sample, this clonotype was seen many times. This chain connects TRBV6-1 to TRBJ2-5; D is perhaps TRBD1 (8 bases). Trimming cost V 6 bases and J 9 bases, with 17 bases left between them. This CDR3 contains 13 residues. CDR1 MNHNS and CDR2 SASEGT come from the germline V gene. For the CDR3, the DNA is TGTGCCAGCAGACAGGGGGGGCGTTCGGCCCAGTACTTC. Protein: CASRQGGRSAQYF.

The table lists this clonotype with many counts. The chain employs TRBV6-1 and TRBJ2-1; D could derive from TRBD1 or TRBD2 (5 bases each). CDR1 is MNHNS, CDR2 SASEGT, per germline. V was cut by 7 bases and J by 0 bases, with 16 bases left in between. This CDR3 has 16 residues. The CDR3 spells CASMGTAGRSYNEQFF. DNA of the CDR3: TGTGCCAGCATGGGGACCGCGGGTCGCTCCTACAATGAGCAGTTCTTC.

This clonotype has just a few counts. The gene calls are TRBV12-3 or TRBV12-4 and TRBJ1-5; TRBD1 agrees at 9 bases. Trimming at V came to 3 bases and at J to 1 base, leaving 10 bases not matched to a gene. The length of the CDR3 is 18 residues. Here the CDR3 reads CASSFWGGGTGSNQPQHF. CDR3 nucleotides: TGTGCCAGCAGTTTTTGGGGGGGGGGGACAGGGAGCAATCAGCCCCAGCATTTT.